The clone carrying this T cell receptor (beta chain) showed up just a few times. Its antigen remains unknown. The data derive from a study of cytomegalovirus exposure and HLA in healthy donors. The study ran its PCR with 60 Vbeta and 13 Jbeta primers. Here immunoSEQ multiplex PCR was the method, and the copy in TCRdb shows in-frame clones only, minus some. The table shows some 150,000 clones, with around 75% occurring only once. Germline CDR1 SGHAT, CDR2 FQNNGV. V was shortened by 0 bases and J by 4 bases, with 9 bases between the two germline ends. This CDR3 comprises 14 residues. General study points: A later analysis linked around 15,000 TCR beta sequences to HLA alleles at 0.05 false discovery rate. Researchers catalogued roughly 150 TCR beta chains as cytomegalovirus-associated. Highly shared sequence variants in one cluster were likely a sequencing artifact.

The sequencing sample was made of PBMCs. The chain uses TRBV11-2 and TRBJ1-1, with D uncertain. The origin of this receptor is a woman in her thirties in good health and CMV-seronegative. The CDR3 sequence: CASSLELSSTEAFF. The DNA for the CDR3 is TGTGCCAGCAGCTTAGAGCTTTCTAGCACTGAAGCTTTCTTT.